This T cell receptor (beta chain) was sequenced for a study of cytomegalovirus exposure and HLA in healthy donors. Broader study findings: The listing of about 150 TCR beta chains classed them as cytomegalovirus-associated. In vitro checks showed that three CMV-associated chains really do target CMV antigens. The tendency of first-cohort TCR clusters to co-occur in the 120 or so validation repertoires was the finding of a later analysis.

A word on this clone: No antigen is known for it.

Clones were sequenced by immunoSEQ multiplex PCR, and TCRdb holds only the in-frame ones, with some missing. The table has fewer than 250,000 clones, more than 70% seen once; the top ten hold almost 1.5%. This sequence was found in a woman between 18 and 29 years old in good health and CMV-seronegative. Material for sequencing was PBMCs.

The CDR3 DNA is TGTGCCAGCAGCTTGGGCTCTAGCGGGAGTCGTGTCGAGCAGTACTTC. It codes for CASSLGSSGSRVEQYF. The rearrangement links TRBV5-4 to TRBJ2-7; 10 bases are shared with TRBD2. J gave up 6 bases and V 0 bases, and 9 bases lay outside the gene matches. Germline V gives CDR1 SGHNT, CDR2 YYREEE (reference sequence). This CDR3 has 16 residues.